The entry below describes one TCR beta chain. What it binds is not known. This sample stems from a study of T cells expressing NK-cell markers. Study outcomes and limitations: In several donors, dominant clonotypes made up roughly 28.3-65% of CD3+CD56-NKG2C+ cells.

The CDR3 consists of 14 residues. Per germline, CDR1 LGHDT and CDR2 YNNKEL (reference sequence). As the method of synthesis, 5'RACE template switching with UMIs yielded TCR beta cDNA. From its re-call of the 5' RACE reads, TCRdb lists each CDR3 protein once, without DNA. The sample table sets out approximately 550,000 distinct CDR3 sequences. Sequencing was carried out using blood T cells: a sorted CD56 or NKG2C T cell subset, CD4+ or CD8+ T cells, or bulk PBMC T cells (not recorded which). This clonotype originated in a man younger than 35 in good health. V usage is TRBV3-1 and J usage is TRBJ2-1; the D call of TRBD1 rests on TCRdb alone, since no DNA is present to check it. The CDR3 is CASSQRSGGVEQFF.